This T cell receptor (beta chain) was identified during a study of molecular identifiers for immune sequencing clone quantification. Study-wide context: Split five ways in replicates, RNA from around 20,000 or 99,000 naive CD8 cells had four portions sequenced. Findings and limits, study-wide: In cases of identical TCR molecules sharing a barcode, highly expanded clone sizes could be underestimated.

TCRdb recomputed calls from the PCR reads with MiXCR, one row per CDR3 protein. The sample holds about 89,000 distinct CDR3 sequences; over 15% are singletons and the top ten take 0.7% to 0.95%. This clonotype came up many times. Antigen specificity is unknown. Between roughly 17,000 and 1,000,000 sorted cells, with 10%, 30% or 50% RNA, yielded naive CD8 libraries. V was pared by 2 bases and J by 0 bases, with 6 bases between. Germline CDR1 is MNHEY and CDR2 is SVGAGI. CDR3 length equals 14 residues. V usage is TRBV6-5 and J usage is TRBJ2-3; the D is unclear. The source material was naive CD8+ T cells from blood, with Jurkat cell RNA spiked in. Subset here: FACS-sorted CD8+CD4-CCR7+CD45RA+ naive T cells. The receptor's source is a human donor in good health. Some libraries in this study had Jurkat cell RNA spiked in. CDR3 sequence reads: CASSYAPSTDTQYF. CDR3 DNA: TGTGCCAGCAGTTACGCCCCTAGCACAGATACGCAGTATTTT.